This T cell receptor beta chain emerged from a study of T cells in Graves' hyperthyroidism and ophthalmopathy. Whole-study findings and limits: A model using 13 V-J features told ophthalmopathy apart from stable hyperthyroidism. Most thyroid clonotypes with frequency above 0.001 were detected in blood. The model foresaw ophthalmopathy a median roughly 6.6 months prior to onset.

Each diagnosis was grounded in clinical symptoms, serum thyroxine and TRAb, thyroid ultrasound, and orbital computed tomography. In its sample, this clonotype was seen many times. Its antigen is not identified. The V end was cut by 1 base, the J end by 1 base, with 5 bases between. CDR3 length: 13 amino acids. CDR1 SGHTS and CDR2 YDEGEE come from the germline V gene. RNA transcripts yielded amplified TCR beta CDR3 regions. An initial round of RT-PCR targeting the TCR CDR3 relied on the HTBI primer set. TCRdb re-derived calls from the multiplex PCR reads in MiXCR, one entry per CDR3 protein. The data show roughly 400,000 distinct CDR3 sequences, about 14% seen once.

This rearrangement joins TRBV5-8 to TRBJ2-5, with D unresolved. Material for sequencing was blood. The receptor was isolated from a man aged 45-65 years with Graves' ophthalmopathy. DNA of the CDR3: TGTGCCAGCAGCTTGTCCGGCCAAGAGACCCAGTACTTC. Encoded protein: CASSLSGQETQYF.